These 26 T cell receptor beta chains were all obtained from the same sample, sequenced in a study of memory CD4+ T cells and cytomegalovirus serostatus. The sort gate was single viable CD3+CD4+CD8-CD45RO+ cells for memory CD4+ T cells. The repertoire was sequenced with immunoSEQ multiplex PCR; TCRdb's copy has only in-frame clones and lacks some. This table holds about 27,000 clones, 76% found once. The specimen was memory CD4+ T cells from blood. The receptors were sampled from an adult in good health and CMV-seronegative.

The chain couples TRBV7-2 to TRBJ2-6; 9 bases match TRBD1. The CDR3 consists of 18 residues. Trimming took 5 bases from V and 0 from J; bases not matched to a gene: 8. In germline, CDR1 is SGHTA, CDR2 FQGNSA. The CDR3 region is CASSRTGATYSGANVLTF. CDR3 sequence (DNA): TGTGCCAGCAGCCGGACAGGGGCGACTTACTCTGGGGCCAACGTCCTGACTTTC.

V gene TRBV5-1 combines with J gene TRBJ1-1; D is unresolved. Germline assignment: CDR1 SGHRS and CDR2 YFSETQ. V was cut by 0 bases and J by 4 bases, with 19 bases left in between. The CDR3 sequence is 17 residues long. CDR3 coding DNA: TGCGCCAGCAGCTTGGTGGGCTTCAGGTCGGGAGGCACTGAAGCTTTCTTT. As protein: CASSLVGFRSGGTEAFF.

The chain couples TRBV7-2 to TRBJ2-2; D may be TRBD2 (5 bases). Trimming removed 7 bases from V and 2 bases from J, with 11 bases in between. Germline CDR1 SGHTA, CDR2 FQGNSA. CDR3 length: 14 amino acids. The CDR3: CASNSEGNTGELFF. Written as DNA, the CDR3 is TGTGCCAGCAATAGTGAGGGTAACACCGGGGAGCTGTTTTTT.

The CDR3 DNA reads as TGTGCCTGGAGTGCATCGGAGGGCGAGCAGTACTTC. This sequence encodes CAWSASEGEQYF. V usage is TRBV30 and J usage is TRBJ2-7; D perhaps matches TRBD2 (6 bases). CDR3 size: 12 residues. Looked up from germline, CDR1 is GTSNPN and CDR2 is SVGIG (reference sequence). The V end was cut by 1 base, the J end by 6 bases, with 10 bases between.

The J gene is TRBJ2-5, the V gene TRBV19; possibly TRBD1 for D (7 bases). Trimming left V 5 bases short and J 5 bases short, with 21 bases between. The germline gives CDR1 LNHDA, CDR2 SQIVND (reference sequence). CDR3 length: 16 amino acids. CDR3 loop: CASSRTRTGGGETQYF. CDR3 DNA: TGTGCCAGTAGTCGAACCCGGACAGGAGGGGGGGAGACCCAGTACTTC.

The table lists this clone with a count of one. This sequence joins TRBV5-4 and TRBJ2-7; D is perhaps TRBD1 (5 bases). The germline V and J ends were trimmed by 1 base and 0 bases, with 5 bases remaining between them. Germline V lookup: CDR1 SGHNT, CDR2 YYREEE (reference sequence). The CDR3 has 13 amino acids. The CDR3 loop is CASSLQGSYEQYF. CDR3 bases: TGTGCCAGCAGCTTGCAGGGCTCCTACGAGCAGTACTTC.

The rearrangement uses TRBV10-3 and TRBJ1-5, with 9 bases matching TRBD1. This CDR3 is 14 amino acids long. Trimming cost V 5 bases and J 2 bases; bases outside gene matches: 1. Per the germline V gene, CDR1 is ENHRY and CDR2 is SYGVKD. In DNA form, the CDR3 reads TGTGCCATCAGTCGGACAGGGGGCAATCAGCCCCAGCATTTT. Translating it yields CAISRTGGNQPQHF.

The V and J genes are TRBV20-1 and TRBJ2-7, with D hard to call. Germline V gives CDR1 DFQATT, CDR2 SNEGSKA (reference sequence). The V end lost 5 bases, the J end lost 6 bases, and 11 bases lay between the germline ends. The CDR3 length is 11 residues. CDR3 nucleotide sequence: TGCAGTGCTTCACCGCTTGGCGAGCAGTACTTC. Translating gives CSASPLGEQYF.

The CDR3 here is CASSERGAQETQYF. For the CDR3, the DNA is TGTGCCAGCAGCGAGCGGGGGGCCCAAGAGACCCAGTACTTC. The chain couples TRBV9 to TRBJ2-5; 9 bases are shared with TRBD2. The CDR3 is 14 residues long. V lost 3 bases, J lost 1 base, and 1 base stayed unmatched. Germline V gene data show CDR1 as SGDLS and CDR2 as YYNGEE.

The chain carries TRBV9 and TRBJ2-5; 9 bases line up with TRBD2. The V and J ends lost 4 bases and 7 bases, in that order; junction bases with no gene match: 8. The CDR3 sequence is 14 residues long. The germline gives CDR1 SGDLS, CDR2 YYNGEE. The DNA of the CDR3 is TGTGCCAGCAGCCCGCCTAGCGGGAAAGGGACCCAGTACTTC. The encoded protein is CASSPPSGKGTQYF.

On this clone itself: The sample holds other DNA sequences that translate to the same CDR3. The chain uses TRBV7-3 and TRBJ1-3, with D maybe TRBD1 (5 bases). V lost 2 bases, J lost 3 bases, and 5 bases lay in between. The CDR3 is made up of 13 amino acids. Germline V gene data show CDR1 as SGHTA and CDR2 as FQGTGA. The CDR3 DNA reads TGTGCCAGCAGCTTACAGGGTGGAAACACCATATATTTT. Translation gives CASSLQGGNTIYF.

The rearrangement links TRBV2 to TRBJ2-1, with 7 nucleotides matching TRBD1. The CDR3 length is 14 residues. Germline V gene data show CDR1 as SNHLY and CDR2 as FYNNEI. V lost 2 bases and J lost 10; bases outside the gene matches: 8. The CDR3 DNA is TGTGCCAGCAGTGAATCCTATTACAGGGGAGAGCAGTTCTTC. Translated: CASSESYYRGEQFF.

This clone was detected only a few times. The chain carries TRBV7-9 and TRBJ1-4; 8 bases align to TRBD1. Per germline, CDR1 SEHNR and CDR2 FQNEAQ (reference sequence). The CDR3 has 14 amino acids. V trimming: 4 bases; J trimming: 6 bases; junction bases outside the gene matches: 4. The CDR3 region is CASSSMTGDEKLFF. As DNA, the CDR3 is TGTGCCAGCAGCTCGATGACAGGGGATGAAAAACTGTTTTTT.

The CDR3 loop reads CASMETLGTDTQYF. In DNA form, the CDR3 reads TGCGCCAGCATGGAGACCCTGGGCACAGATACGCAGTATTTT. This chain uses TRBV5-1 with TRBJ2-3; the D is unclear. The CDR3 is 14 residues long. Deletions cut 6 bases from V and 1 base from J, with 12 bases between. From germline, CDR1 is SGHRS and CDR2 YFSETQ.

The chain is built from TRBV5-4 and TRBJ2-3; D is possibly TRBD1 (6 bases). The length of the CDR3 is 13 residues. The ends were cut back, 0 bases at V and 5 bases at J, with 7 bases in the middle. Germline CDR1 reads SGHNT; CDR2 reads YYREEE (reference sequence). CDR3 DNA: TGTGCCAGCAGCTTGGTAGGGGGAGATACGCAGTATTTT. Its protein product is CASSLVGGDTQYF.

The chain employs TRBV5-1 and TRBJ1-4, with a weak D call TRBD1 (6 bases). V lost 4 bases and J 4 bases, leaving 14 bases between the germline ends. The CDR3 consists of 15 residues. In germline, CDR1 is SGHRS, CDR2 YFSETQ. CDR3 residues: CASSEGGHSNEKLFF. The CDR3 DNA reads TGCGCCAGCAGCGAAGGGGGACATAGTAATGAAAAACTGTTTTTT.

The gene calls are TRBV10-3 and TRBJ2-5; unclear D gene. The CDR3 has 14 residues. V shed 4 bases and J shed 2 bases, with 11 bases lying between them. Germline CDR1 is ENHRY and CDR2 is SYGVKD. This CDR3 reads CAISALTTQETQYF. CDR3 nucleotide sequence: TGTGCCATCAGTGCGTTAACTACACAAGAGACCCAGTACTTC.

V and J are TRBV14 and TRBJ2-5; possible D gene TRBD2, 6 bases. This CDR3 spans 15 amino acids. V lost 4 bases and J 4 bases, leaving 16 bases between the germline ends. CDR1 SGHDN and CDR2 FVKESK come from the germline V gene. This chain's CDR3 is CASSPGGFLGETQYF. CDR3 DNA sequence: TGTGCCAGCAGCCCAGGAGGGTTCTTGGGAGAGACCCAGTACTTC.

CDR3 sequence reads: CASSTAQGGYSPLHF. DNA for the CDR3: TGTGCCAGCAGCACCGCACAGGGGGGTTACTCACCCCTCCACTTT. The rearrangement uses TRBV7-2 and TRBJ1-6; TRBD1 matches 8 bases. The trim removed 5 bases at V and 10 bases at J, leaving 10 bases unmatched. This CDR3 region has 15 residues. Looked up from germline, CDR1 is SGHTA and CDR2 is FQGNSA.

This sequence joins TRBV10-1 and TRBJ1-5; D gene unclear. This CDR3 region has 15 residues. The ends were cut back, 3 bases at V and 3 bases at J, with 12 bases in the middle. CDR1 is WNHNN, CDR2 SYGVQD, per germline (reference sequence). CDR3 bases: TGCGCCAGCAGTGATGAGGGCGCCGACAATCAGCCCCAGCATTTT. The encoded protein is CASSDEGADNQPQHF.

V and J are TRBV18 and TRBJ1-5, with a weak D call TRBD1 (5 bases). V lost 4 bases and J 0 bases, leaving 13 bases between the germline ends. This CDR3 is built from 16 residues. Germline loops: CDR1 KGHSH, CDR2 LQKENI. The CDR3 loop reads CASSRDRPYSNQPQHF. CDR3 in DNA: TGTGCCAGCTCACGGGACCGACCTTATAGCAATCAGCCCCAGCATTTT.

This chain connects TRBV6-5 to TRBJ2-1, with TRBD2 matching over 7 bases. From germline, CDR1 is MNHEY and CDR2 SVGAGI. V gave up 6 bases and J gave up 8 bases; unmatched junction bases: 10. The CDR3 has 14 residues. The CDR3 reads CASSPGRLRHEQFF. The CDR3 nucleotides are TGTGCCAGCAGCCCCGGGAGGCTACGCCATGAGCAGTTCTTC.

The chain is built from TRBV18 and TRBJ1-2; D gene uncertain. Germline V gene data show CDR1 as KGHSH and CDR2 as LQKENI. V was trimmed by 3 bases and J by 2 bases, leaving 10 bases between them. The CDR3 loop spans 14 amino acids. The CDR3 DNA is TGTGCCAGCTCACCGCTAGTCCGGAACTATGGCTACACCTTC. Residues: CASSPLVRNYGYTF.

The chain uses TRBV5-4 and TRBJ2-3; perhaps D is TRBD1 or TRBD2 (5 bases each). V was pared by 3 bases and J by 1 base, with 9 bases between. This CDR3 has 14 amino acids. The V gene's germline CDR1 is SGHNT and CDR2 YYREEE (reference sequence). The CDR3 DNA reads TGTGCCAGCAGCTCGGGGACCCGCACAGATACGCAGTATTTT. Protein: CASSSGTRTDTQYF.

This clone was picked up a small number of times. This sample also contains other DNA sequences that code for the same CDR3. The chain has TRBV11-2 and TRBJ2-5, with 11 bases that match TRBD2. V lost 5 bases to trimming and J lost 2 bases; unmatched junction nucleotides: 7. CDR3 length equals 16 residues. CDR1 is SGHAT, CDR2 FQNNGV, per germline. CDR3 sequence (DNA): TGTGCCAGCAGCCTCCTAATAGCGGGGGGGCAAGAGACCCAGTACTTC. This gives the protein CASSLLIAGGQETQYF.

This clone was observed a few times. The V and J genes are TRBV7-2 and TRBJ1-2; TRBD1 is a possible D gene (5 bases). The CDR3 runs to 12 residues. The ends were cut back, 2 bases at V and 14 bases at J, with 15 bases in the middle. Germline V lookup: CDR1 SGHTA, CDR2 FQGNSA. The chain's CDR3 is CASSLTGGGFTF. CDR3 sequence (DNA): TGTGCCAGCAGCTTAACTGGGGGTGGATTTACCTTC.